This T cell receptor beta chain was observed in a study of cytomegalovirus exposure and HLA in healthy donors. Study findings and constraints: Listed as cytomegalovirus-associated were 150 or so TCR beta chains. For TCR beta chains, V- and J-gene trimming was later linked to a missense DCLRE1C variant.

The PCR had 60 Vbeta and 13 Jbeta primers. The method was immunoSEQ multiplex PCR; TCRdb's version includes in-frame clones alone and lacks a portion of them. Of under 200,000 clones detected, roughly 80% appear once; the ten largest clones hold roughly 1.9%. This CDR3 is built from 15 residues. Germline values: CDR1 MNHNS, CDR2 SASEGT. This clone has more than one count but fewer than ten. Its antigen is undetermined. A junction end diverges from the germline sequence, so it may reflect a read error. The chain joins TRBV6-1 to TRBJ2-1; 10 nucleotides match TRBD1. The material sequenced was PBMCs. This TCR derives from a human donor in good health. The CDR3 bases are TGTGCCAGCACTGAAGACAGGGGGCCATACAATGAGCAGTTCTTC. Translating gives CASTEDRGPYNEQFF.